The present T cell receptor (beta chain) was sequenced within a study of lymphopenia after photon versus proton radiotherapy. Trimming pared 2 bases from V and 6 bases from J, leaving 14 bases between. The CDR3 loop spans 14 amino acids. Looked up from germline, CDR1 is MNHEY and CDR2 is SVGAGI. Assay: immunoSEQ multiplex PCR; the TCRdb copy retains only in-frame clones and omits some. Among about 35,000 clones, around nine tenths were seen once, and the ten largest hold 12% to 15%. Sequenced material: peripheral blood, taken from a patient treated with photon-based radiotherapy. The chain uses TRBV6-5 and TRBJ2-7; a possible D gene is TRBD1 (6 bases). This sequence originates from a man between 60 and 75 years old with cholangiocarcinoma. CDR3: CASSYSRGNGEQYF. Written as DNA, the CDR3 is TGTGCCAGCAGTTACAGTAGGGGGAATGGCGAGCAGTACTTC.